The TCR beta chain under discussion was sequenced for a study of T cells in Graves' hyperthyroidism and ophthalmopathy. Amplification of TCR beta CDR3 regions was performed using RNA transcripts as template. A first-round RT-PCR of the TCR CDR3 used the HTBI primer set. TCRdb fed the multiplex PCR reads into MiXCR, producing one record per CDR3 protein. The data show under 650,000 distinct CDR3 sequences, 15% to 20% seen once. Germline V gene sequence: CDR1 DFQATT, CDR2 SNEGSKA (reference sequence). V gave up 1 base and J gave up 2 bases, with 7 bases separating them. This CDR3 region has 13 residues.

The chain links TRBV20-1 to TRBJ2-3; D is unclear. The sequence was collected from a woman aged 30 to 39 with Graves' hyperthyroidism. The material sequenced was blood. For the CDR3, the DNA is TGCAGTGCTAGAGTGCCCTCCACAGATACGCAGTATTTT. It specifies CSARVPSTDTQYF.